The clone carrying this T cell receptor (beta chain) was detected a few times. The antigen remains undetermined. Researchers gathered lesional scalp punch biopsies and peripheral blood from patients with alopecia areata. The entry originates in a study of CD8+ T cells in alopecia areata. Trimming stripped 0 bases from V and 5 bases from J, with 4 bases between. The CDR3 runs 13 residues. Germline lookup yields CDR1 SGHNT and CDR2 YENEEA. Sequencing relied on a cDNA template that was reverse transcribed from extracted RNA. This table comes from immunoSEQ multiplex PCR, and its TCRdb copy is limited to in-frame clones, with some not included. Of some 13,000 clones listed, approximately 60% are singletons. Study-wide points: The study found higher clonality in lesional than normal scalp, especially in alopecia totalis/universalis.

The V gene is TRBV11-3, the J gene TRBJ2-2; the D is unclear. Sequenced sample: skin. The sequence was collected from a human donor with alopecia areata. The CDR3: CASSLDRTGELFF. CDR3 nucleotides: TGTGCCAGCAGCTTAGACAGGACCGGGGAGCTGTTTTTT.